These 11 T cell receptor beta chains originate from one sample sequenced in a study of OX40 agonist ivuxolimab in advanced cancers. Profiling relied on immunoSEQ multiplex PCR, and the TCRdb table lists in-frame clones only, not all of them. Counted here are tens of thousands of clones, over 75% occurring once; the ten biggest clones make up about 0.57%. This specimen consisted of CD4+ or CD8+ T cells sorted from blood, obtained in a trial of the OX40 agonist ivuxolimab. All receptors derive from an adult with an advanced solid tumor such as melanoma, head and neck, liver or kidney cancer.

The chain employs TRBV2 and TRBJ2-5; the D gene is possibly TRBD1 (5 bases). Trimming took 6 bases from V and 4 from J, leaving 21 bases between them. The CDR3 consists of 16 residues. Per the germline V gene, CDR1 is SNHLY and CDR2 is FYNNEI. The CDR3 region is CASSSRVGVLGETQYF. The CDR3 nucleotides read TGTGCCAGCAGCTCACGGGTAGGGGTGCTGGGAGAGACCCAGTACTTC.

The chain recombines TRBV6-1 with TRBJ2-2; 7 bases map to TRBD1. CDR1 and CDR2 (germline): MNHNS, SASEGT. This CDR3 has 15 amino acids. V gave up 8 bases and J gave up 1 base; unmatched junction bases: 7. Here the CDR3 DNA reads TGTGCCAGCTGCCGGGACAGTCAGAACACCGGGGAGCTGTTTTTT. This sequence encodes CASCRDSQNTGELFF.

The chain uses TRBV5-1 and TRBJ2-7; 7 nucleotides match TRBD2. From germline, CDR1 is SGHRS and CDR2 YFSETQ. CDR3 size: 14 residues. With V trimmed by 2 bases and J by 4 bases, 6 bases remained unmatched. The CDR3 DNA reads TGCGCCAGCAGCTTTGGCGGGAGCGCGTACGAGCAGTACTTC. This sequence encodes CASSFGGSAYEQYF.

The chain recombines TRBV5-1 with TRBJ2-3, with 8 bases matching TRBD2. In germline, CDR1 is SGHRS, CDR2 YFSETQ. V shed 5 bases and J 0 bases; nucleotides not matched to a gene: 5. The CDR3 is made up of 15 amino acids. The CDR3, as DNA: TGCGCCAGCAGATATAGCGGGGCTAGCACAGATACGCAGTATTTT. Encoded protein: CASRYSGASTDTQYF.

This clone was detected only once. The rearrangement uses TRBV1 and TRBJ2-5. Judging by the DNA end, TRBJ2-7 fits better; the J call may be wrong. TRBV1 corresponds to a pseudogene. This CDR3 has 17 amino acids. CDR3 residues: CTSSQDPKRNPSYEQYF. DNA of the CDR3: TGCACCAGCAGCCAAGATCCGAAAAGGAATCCTTCCTACGAGCAGTACTTC.

Comment on this clone: Other DNA sequences in this specimen translate into the identical CDR3. The CDR3 bases are TGCGCCAGCAGCTTGGGGCCCGGGGGTTCCTACGAGCAGTACTTC. Amino acid sequence: CASSLGPGGSYEQYF. The chain joins TRBV5-1 to TRBJ2-7; D might be TRBD2 (6 bases). V was cut by 0 bases and J by 1 base, with 11 bases left in between. In germline, CDR1 is SGHRS, CDR2 YFSETQ. The CDR3 totals 15 residues.

The gene calls are TRBV29-1 and TRBJ2-1; no definite D call. Germline V CDR1 and CDR2: SQVTM, ANQGSEA. The CDR3 length is 11 residues. V was clipped by 2 bases and J by 9 bases, with 8 bases between them. The CDR3 spells CSVEFSAEQFF. Written as DNA, the CDR3 is TGCAGCGTTGAATTCTCGGCTGAGCAGTTCTTC.

This chain connects TRBV20-1 to TRBJ2-4, with TRBD1 as a possible D gene (6 bases). The germline gives CDR1 DFQATT, CDR2 SNEGSKA (reference sequence). The ends were cut back, 6 bases at V and 8 bases at J, with 11 bases in the middle. This CDR3 comprises 11 residues. This chain's CDR3 is CSALQGYIQYF. CDR3 coding DNA: TGCAGTGCCCTACAGGGTTACATTCAGTACTTC.

The chain carries TRBV28 and TRBJ2-5, with D perhaps TRBD1 (5 bases). CDR3 size: 15 residues. Germline loops: CDR1 MDHEN, CDR2 SYDVKM. V was pared by 2 bases and J by 2 bases, with 12 bases between. CDR3 in amino acids: CASSLPQGRQETQYF. CDR3 DNA: TGTGCCAGCAGTTTACCCCAGGGCAGGCAAGAGACCCAGTACTTC.

This clone was seen just once. V and J are TRBV19 and TRBJ1-5; TRBD1 might be the D (6 bases). The CDR3 runs to 15 residues. Germline values: CDR1 LNHDA, CDR2 SQIVND (reference sequence). Trimming shortened V by 6 bases and J by 7 bases, and 19 bases separated the two germline ends. This CDR3 is CASSAMGGAGQPQHF. The CDR3 nucleotides are TGTGCCAGTAGCGCAATGGGGGGGGCAGGACAGCCCCAGCATTTT.

The gene calls are TRBV7-2 and TRBJ2-5; 7 positions agree with TRBD1. This CDR3 spans 14 amino acids. Germline values: CDR1 SGHTA, CDR2 FQGNSA. The J segment lost 2 bases and the V segment lost 3 bases, leaving 3 bases of the junction unmatched. The CDR3 region has the DNA TGTGCCAGCAGCTTCCGGACAGGTCAAGAGACCCAGTACTTC. Amino acid sequence: CASSFRTGQETQYF.